These T cell receptor beta chains were read from a single sample in a study of blood T cell repertoires in COVID-19. Only in-frame clones appear in the TCRdb table, and some are missing; sequencing was by immunoSEQ multiplex PCR. The sample comprises about 210,000 clones, approximately 91% of which are singletons, and about 4.8% rests with the top ten. The sequenced sample was peripheral blood. These receptors came from a middle-aged woman with acute or convalescent COVID-19. The CDR3 runs from the conserved cysteine through the conserved F or W. The D gene is left open where the match is weak. Size is stated for part of the rows, as once, few or many counts, or as a class when the clone is expanded.

V gene,D gene,clone size,J gene,CDR3 DNA,CDR3 protein
TRBV7-8,.,.,TRBJ1-4,TGTGCCAGCAGCTTATCCTACCTCGAAGAGAGGAATGAAAAACTGTTTTTT,CASSLSYLEERNEKLFF
TRBV27,.,.,TRBJ1-5,TGTGCCAGCAGTTTACCAGGGGTCAATCAGCCCCAGCATTTT,CASSLPGVNQPQHF
TRBV2,.,.,TRBJ1-6,TGTGCCAGCAGAGGAACAGCTAATTCACCCCTCCACTTT,CASRGTANSPLHF
TRBV5-1,.,.,TRBJ1-1,TGCGCCAGCAGCTTGGATCCGGGGGTAAACACTGAAGCTTTCTTT,CASSLDPGVNTEAFF
TRBV6-6,.,.,TRBJ1-3,TGTGCCAGCAGTTACTCCGGGGGGGGAGGGAACACCATATATTTT,CASSYSGGGGNTIYF
TRBV6-5,.,.,TRBJ1-4,TGTGCCAGCAGTTACTCACAGACTAATGAAAAACTGTTTTTT,CASSYSQTNEKLFF
TRBV6-5,TRBD2,few,TRBJ2-3,TGTGCCAGCAGTTACTCGGGGCGGGGGAAGACAGATACGCAGTATTTT,CASSYSGRGKTDTQYF
TRBV3-1/TRBV3-2,TRBD1,.,TRBJ1-1,TGTGCCAGCAGCCCCTACCAGACAGGGGGGAGGTCTGAAGCTTTCTTT,CASSPYQTGGRSEAFF
TRBV11-2,TRBD1,.,TRBJ2-3,TGTGCCAGCAGCTCGACAGGGGCGATCACAGATACGCAGTATTTT,CASSSTGAITDTQYF
TRBV25-1,.,.,TRBJ2-3,TGTGCCAGCAGTGGTACAGGAATCCCAGATACGCAGTATTTT,CASSGTGIPDTQYF
TRBV5-1,TRBD1,.,TRBJ2-1,TGCGCCAGCATGGACAGGGGGCGGGCTAATGAGCAGTTCTTC,CASMDRGRANEQFF
TRBV10-2,.,.,TRBJ1-2,TGCGCCAGCAGTGAGAAGGGGCGGCGGGGCGGCTACACCTTC,CASSEKGRRGGYTF
TRBV11-1,.,.,TRBJ1-2,TGTGCCAGCAGCTCAGGGGCCTCAAACTATGGCTACACCTTC,CASSSGASNYGYTF
TRBV24-1,.,.,TRBJ1-2,TGTGCCACCGCCGGACAAAACTATGGCTACACCTTC,CATAGQNYGYTF
TRBV5-1,.,.,TRBJ1-1,TGCGCCAGCATCCTTATGAACACTGAAGCTTTCTTT,CASILMNTEAFF
TRBV4-2,TRBD1,.,TRBJ1-3,TGTGCCAGCAGCCTAGGGACAGACTCTGGAAACACCATATATTTT,CASSLGTDSGNTIYF
TRBV5-1,.,.,TRBJ1-1,TGCGCCAGCAGCCTTAACCCCAGGGATGGGACTGAAGCTTTCTTT,CASSLNPRDGTEAFF
TRBV19,TRBD1,.,TRBJ1-3,TGTGCCAGTAGTACGGACAGGGCTGGAAACACCATATATTTT,CASSTDRAGNTIYF
TRBV15,.,.,TRBJ2-2,TGTGCCACCAGCAGAGTACTCTCCGGGGAGCTGTTTTTT,CATSRVLSGELFF
TRBV7-9,TRBD1,.,TRBJ2-3,TGTGCCAGCAGCGGCGACAGGGTGACGCAGTATTTT,CASSGDRVTQYF
TRBV5-1,TRBD2,.,TRBJ2-1,TGCGCCAGCAGCTTGGAGCGGGGGCGTGGGTACAATGAGCAGTTCTTC,CASSLERGRGYNEQFF
TRBV6-5,TRBD1,.,TRBJ1-2,TGTGCCACCTATTGGACAGGTCCTTTGGGCTACACCTTC,CATYWTGPLGYTF
TRBV30,.,.,TRBJ2-3,TGTGCCTGGGATGGGGGCGGCGGGGATACGCAGTATTTT,CAWDGGGGDTQYF
TRBV27,TRBD1,.,TRBJ2-2,TGTGCCACCCGGAGCGGGACAGGGATCGGGGAGCTGTTTTTT,CATRSGTGIGELFF
TRBV2,.,.,TRBJ1-5,TGTGCCAGCAGTGATCCCCGGGGATTTGGCAATCAGCCCCAGCATTTT,CASSDPRGFGNQPQHF
TRBV11-1,.,.,TRBJ1-6,TGTGCCAGCAGCCGAGAGGCGTCCTATAATTCACCCCTCCACTTT,CASSREASYNSPLHF
TRBV4-1,.,.,TRBJ1-1,TGCGCCAGCAGCCAAGGGGCGGGCACTGAAGCTTTCTTT,CASSQGAGTEAFF
TRBV2,.,.,TRBJ1-3,TGTGCCAGCTACAACTCTGGAAACACCATATATTTT,CASYNSGNTIYF
TRBV19,TRBD2,.,TRBJ2-2,TGTGCCAGTAGTACTGCGGGGGGGACCGGGGAGCTGTTTTTT,CASSTAGGTGELFF
TRBV6-4,.,once,TRBJ1-4,TGTGCCAGCAGTGACTCCGGGGGGGTTAATGAAAAACTGTTTTTT,CASSDSGGVNEKLFF
TRBV10-2,.,once,TRBJ2-2,TGCGCCACTAGCACAATGTCGAACACCGGGGAGCTGTTTTTT,CATSTMSNTGELFF
TRBV12-3/TRBV12-4,.,.,TRBJ1-5,TGTGCCAGCAGTTCCGACACGACCCAGCATTTT,CASSSDTTQHF
TRBV2,.,once,TRBJ1-2,TGTGCCAGCATGTGGCAGGGGTATAACTATGGCTACACCTTC,CASMWQGYNYGYTF
TRBV20-1,TRBD2,.,TRBJ2-3,TGCAGTGCTAGTTTCGGCGGGGGGGCAACAGATACGCAGTATTTT,CSASFGGGATDTQYF
TRBV6-5,TRBD1,.,TRBJ2-1,TGTGCCAGCAGAGGGACAGGGGGCGAGCAGTTCTTC,CASRGTGGEQFF
TRBV9,TRBD1,.,TRBJ1-6,TGTGCCAGCAGCGCCCACGGGACAGGAAGCTCCTATAATTCACCCCTCCACTTT,CASSAHGTGSSYNSPLHF
TRBV2,TRBD1,.,TRBJ1-5,TGTGCCAGCCTCAGGGGGGCAAATCAGCCCCAGCATTTT,CASLRGANQPQHF
TRBV11-3,.,.,TRBJ2-1,TGTGCCAGCAGCCGGGGTGGGTTAGGGCAGTTCTTC,CASSRGGLGQFF
TRBV11-2,.,.,TRBJ2-1,TGTGCCAGCAGCTTAGGGTCTCAGGAGCAGTTCTTC,CASSLGSQEQFF
TRBV6-1,.,.,TRBJ1-5,TGTGCCAGCAGTGAATTAATGGGGAGAGGCAATCAGCCCCAGCATTTT,CASSELMGRGNQPQHF
TRBV19,.,.,TRBJ2-1,TGTGCCAGTAGCACATACCTAGGGAGAGGCTACAATGAGCAGTTCTTC,CASSTYLGRGYNEQFF
TRBV3-1/TRBV3-2,.,.,TRBJ1-1,TGTGCCAGCAGCCAACTTCCGGGACAAATGAACACTGAAGCTTTCTTT,CASSQLPGQMNTEAFF
TRBV18,TRBD1,.,TRBJ1-6,TGTGCCAGCTCAAGCGGACAGGATAATTCACCCCTCCACTTT,CASSSGQDNSPLHF
TRBV18,.,.,TRBJ2-5,TGTGCCAGCTCACTCCGGGTAGACCCCATTCAGACCCAGTACTTC,CASSLRVDPIQTQYF
TRBV5-6,.,.,TRBJ1-1,TGTGCCAGCAGCTTGGGGCCCCCCGGGACTGAAGCTTTCTTT,CASSLGPPGTEAFF
TRBV12-5,.,.,TRBJ1-2,TGTGCTAGTGGTTTGCCTAGACAGGTGCACTATGGCTACACCTTC,CASGLPRQVHYGYTF
TRBV7-9,.,.,TRBJ1-2,TGTGCCAGCAGCTTGACCGGAATGGGGGCAACTACTAACTATGGCTACACCTTC,CASSLTGMGATTNYGYTF
TRBV9,TRBD2,.,TRBJ2-3,TGTGCCAGCAGCGCCACGGGACTAGCCGGTTCTAGCACAGATACGCAGTATTTT,CASSATGLAGSSTDTQYF
TRBV24-1,TRBD1,.,TRBJ1-4,TGTGCCACCAGTGATCCGGGACAGGTCGGTGAAAAACTGTTTTTT,CATSDPGQVGEKLFF
TRBV4-2,.,few,TRBJ1-2,TGTGCCAGCAGCCCAAGCTCACTCAAGAACTATGGCTACACCTTC,CASSPSSLKNYGYTF
TRBV11-2,TRBD1,.,TRBJ1-2,TGTGCCAGCAGCATCGCGGGGACAGGTTATTATGGCTACACCTTC,CASSIAGTGYYGYTF
TRBV6-1,TRBD1,.,TRBJ2-1,TGTGCCAGCAGTGACTTACTCAGGGGGAAATGGAATGAGCAGTTCTTC,CASSDLLRGKWNEQFF
TRBV11-2,.,.,TRBJ1-1,TGTGCCAGCAGCCTAACCTTCCAGAACACTGAAGCTTTCTTT,CASSLTFQNTEAFF
TRBV5-6,.,.,TRBJ1-3,TGTGCCAGCAGCCGTGGGCTGGGTGGCTCCTCTGGAAACACCATATATTTT,CASSRGLGGSSGNTIYF
TRBV5-1,TRBD1,.,TRBJ1-3,TGCGCCAGCAGCCTTAATACAGGGGGCCGAAACACCATATATTTT,CASSLNTGGRNTIYF